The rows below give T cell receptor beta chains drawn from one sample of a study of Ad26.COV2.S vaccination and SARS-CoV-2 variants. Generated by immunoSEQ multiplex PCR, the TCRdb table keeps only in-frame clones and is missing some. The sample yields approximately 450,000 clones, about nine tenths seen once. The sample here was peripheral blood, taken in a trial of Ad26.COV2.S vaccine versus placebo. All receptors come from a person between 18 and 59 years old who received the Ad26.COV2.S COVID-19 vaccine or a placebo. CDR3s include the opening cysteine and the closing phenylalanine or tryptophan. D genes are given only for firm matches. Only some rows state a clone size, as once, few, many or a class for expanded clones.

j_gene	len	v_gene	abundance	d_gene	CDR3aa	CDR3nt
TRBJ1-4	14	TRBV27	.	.	CASSPGGSNEKLFF	TGTGCCAGCAGTCCCGGGGGATCTAATGAAAAACTGTTTTTT
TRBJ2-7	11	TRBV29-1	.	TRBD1	CSVGTGYEQYF	TGCAGCGTTGGGACAGGCTACGAGCAGTACTTC
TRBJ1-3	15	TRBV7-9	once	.	CASSLGGSSGNTIYF	TGTGCCAGCAGCTTAGGTGGAAGCTCTGGAAACACCATATATTTT
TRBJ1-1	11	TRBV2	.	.	CAGTMNTEAFF	TGTGCCGGGACTATGAACACTGAAGCTTTCTTT
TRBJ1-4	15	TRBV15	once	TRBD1	CATSVGQATNEKLFF	TGTGCCACCAGCGTCGGACAGGCAACTAATGAAAAACTGTTTTTT
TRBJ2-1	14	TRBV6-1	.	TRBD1	CASSEETGFHEQFF	TGTGCCAGCAGTGAAGAGACAGGGTTTCATGAGCAGTTCTTC
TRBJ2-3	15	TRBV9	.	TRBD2	CASSVSGGSWDTQYF	TGTGCCAGCAGCGTATCTGGCGGGAGCTGGGATACGCAGTATTTT
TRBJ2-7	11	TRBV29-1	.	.	CSVGFHYEQYF	TGCAGCGTGGGCTTCCACTACGAGCAGTACTTC
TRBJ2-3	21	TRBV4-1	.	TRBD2	CASSQDPGRLAGGLSTDTQYF	TGCGCCAGCAGCCAAGACCCTGGGCGACTAGCGGGAGGGTTGAGCACAGATACGCAGTATTTT
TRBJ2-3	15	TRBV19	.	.	CASSRIRARTDTQYF	TGTGCCAGTAGTAGAATTAGGGCGCGCACAGATACGCAGTATTTT
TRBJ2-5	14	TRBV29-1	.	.	CSVVEGWGEETQYF	TGCAGCGTCGTCGAAGGTTGGGGGGAAGAGACCCAGTACTTC
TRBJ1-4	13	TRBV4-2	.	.	CASRRAPNEKLFF	TGTGCCAGCCGCAGGGCCCCGAATGAAAAACTGTTTTTT
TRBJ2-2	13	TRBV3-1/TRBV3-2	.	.	CASRRHDTGELFF	TGTGCCAGCAGACGACACGACACCGGGGAGCTGTTTTTT
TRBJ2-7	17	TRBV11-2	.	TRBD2	CASSLPLLAGGWYEQYF	TGTGCCAGCAGCCTACCACTTCTAGCGGGAGGTTGGTACGAGCAGTACTTC
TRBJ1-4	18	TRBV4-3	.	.	CASSQDLVIGTTNEKLFF	TGCGCCAGCAGCCAAGATTTAGTGATCGGGACAACTAATGAAAAACTGTTTTTT
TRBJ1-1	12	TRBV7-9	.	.	CASRFGHTEAFF	TGTGCCAGCAGATTCGGTCACACTGAAGCTTTCTTT
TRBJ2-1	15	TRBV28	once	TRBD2	CASSFGGEAYNEQFF	TGTGCCAGCAGTTTTGGGGGGGAGGCCTACAATGAGCAGTTCTTC
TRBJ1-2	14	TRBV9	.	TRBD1	CASSVQTGAHGYTF	TGTGCCAGCAGCGTCCAGACAGGGGCGCACGGCTACACCTTC
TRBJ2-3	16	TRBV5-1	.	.	CASSFPRASSTDTQYF	TGCGCCAGCAGCTTTCCACGGGCCTCTTCCACAGATACGCAGTATTTT
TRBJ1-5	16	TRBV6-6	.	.	CASSSREGKGNQPQHF	TGTGCCAGCAGTTCCCGTGAAGGGAAGGGCAATCAGCCCCAGCATTTT
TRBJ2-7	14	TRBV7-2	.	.	CASSISTASYEQYF	TGTGCCAGCAGCATTTCTACGGCCTCCTACGAGCAGTACTTC
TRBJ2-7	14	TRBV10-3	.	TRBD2	CAISESGLAGEQYF	TGTGCCATCAGTGAGTCGGGACTAGCAGGGGAGCAGTACTTC
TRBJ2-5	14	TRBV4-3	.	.	CASSPDTLEETQYF	TGCGCCAGCAGCCCAGACACTCTAGAGGAGACCCAGTACTTC
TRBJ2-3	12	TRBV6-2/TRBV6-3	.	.	CASSGYTDTQYF	TGTGCCAGCAGTGGATACACAGATACGCAGTATTTT
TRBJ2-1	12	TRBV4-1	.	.	CASSPTGNEQFF	TGCGCCAGCAGCCCCACAGGTAATGAGCAGTTCTTC
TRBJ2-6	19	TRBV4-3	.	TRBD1	CASSPQGQGAPLGANVLTF	TGCGCCAGCAGCCCCCAAGGACAGGGGGCCCCCCTCGGGGCCAACGTCCTGACTTTC
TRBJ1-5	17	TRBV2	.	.	CASSEALGRGLNQPQHF	TGTGCCAGCAGTGAAGCGCTGGGTAGGGGCCTCAATCAGCCCCAGCATTTT
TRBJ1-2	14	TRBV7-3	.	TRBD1	CASSLDRDGYGYTF	TGTGCCAGCAGCTTAGACAGGGATGGCTATGGCTACACCTTC
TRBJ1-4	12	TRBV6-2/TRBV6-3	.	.	CASSLSRVKLFF	TGTGCCAGCAGTTTGAGCAGGGTAAAACTGTTTTTT
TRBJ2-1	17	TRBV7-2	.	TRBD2	CASSLVRSSGSSDEQFF	TGTGCCAGCAGCTTAGTCCGGAGCAGCGGGAGTTCCGATGAGCAGTTCTTC
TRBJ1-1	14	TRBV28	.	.	CASTQGRLWTEAFF	TGTGCCAGCACTCAGGGAAGGCTGTGGACTGAAGCTTTCTTT
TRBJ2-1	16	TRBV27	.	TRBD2	CASSLTGLAEYNEQFF	TGTGCCAGCAGCCTAACTGGACTAGCGGAATACAATGAGCAGTTCTTC
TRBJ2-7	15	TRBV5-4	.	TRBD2	CASSFGGRPSYEQYF	TGTGCCAGCAGCTTTGGCGGGAGGCCGTCGTATGAGCAGTACTTC
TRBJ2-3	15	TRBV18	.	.	CASTPRPGPQDTQYF	TGTGCCAGCACCCCCCGGCCGGGGCCACAAGATACGCAGTATTTT
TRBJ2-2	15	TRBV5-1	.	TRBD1	CASSSGQGNTGELFF	TGCGCCAGCAGCTCCGGACAGGGGAACACCGGGGAGCTGTTTTTT
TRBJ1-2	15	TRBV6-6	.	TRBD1	CATSYGQGAKDGYTF	TGTGCCACCTCGTATGGCCAGGGGGCTAAAGACGGCTACACCTTC
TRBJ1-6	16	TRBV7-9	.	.	CASSFSGTLDNSPLHF	TGTGCCAGCAGCTTTTCCGGGACCCTTGATAATTCACCCCTCCACTTT
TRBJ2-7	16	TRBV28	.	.	CASSLYSTGGTGEQYF	TGTGCCAGCAGTTTATATAGCACAGGTGGTACGGGGGAGCAGTACTTC
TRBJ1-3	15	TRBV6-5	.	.	CASSFDTGGGNTIYF	TGTGCCAGCAGTTTTGACACCGGCGGAGGGAACACCATATATTTT
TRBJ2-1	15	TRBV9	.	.	CASSVASRGYNEQFF	TGTGCCAGCAGCGTAGCGTCTAGGGGGTACAATGAGCAGTTCTTC
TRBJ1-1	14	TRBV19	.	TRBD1	CASIPGQTNTEAFF	TGTGCCAGTATTCCGGGACAGACGAACACTGAAGCTTTCTTT
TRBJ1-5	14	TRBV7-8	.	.	CASSRGVYNQPQHF	TGTGCCAGCAGCCGAGGGGTCTACAATCAGCCCCAGCATTTT
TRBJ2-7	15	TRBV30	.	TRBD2	CAWSVTSGRAYEQYF	TGTGCCTGGAGTGTTACTAGCGGGAGGGCCTACGAGCAGTACTTC
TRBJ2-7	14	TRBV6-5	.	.	CASSYRRGPYEQYF	TGTGCCAGCAGTTACCGGCGGGGTCCCTACGAGCAGTACTTC
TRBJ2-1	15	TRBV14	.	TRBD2	CASSQKWTSYNEQFF	TGTGCCAGCAGCCAAAAGTGGACTAGCTACAATGAGCAGTTCTTC
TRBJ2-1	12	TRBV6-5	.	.	CASSYSAGDQFF	TGTGCCAGCAGTTACTCGGCAGGAGACCAGTTCTTC
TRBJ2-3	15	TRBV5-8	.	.	CATNSVGKGADTQYF	TGTGCCACCAATTCTGTGGGCAAGGGGGCAGATACGCAGTATTTT
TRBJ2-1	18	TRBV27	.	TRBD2	CASSSSPALAGGYNEQFF	TGTGCCAGCAGTTCGTCCCCAGCCCTAGCGGGAGGTTACAATGAGCAGTTCTTC
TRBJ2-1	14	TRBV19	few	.	CASSISGSYNEQFF	TGTGCCAGTAGTATTTCAGGGTCCTACAATGAGCAGTTCTTC
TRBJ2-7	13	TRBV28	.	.	CASTKTMGYEQYF	TGTGCCAGCACTAAAACGATGGGCTACGAGCAGTACTTC
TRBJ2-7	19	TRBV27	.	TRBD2	CASSHLTTSGNIGSYEQYF	TGTGCCAGCAGTCACTTAACCACTAGCGGGAATATAGGGTCCTACGAGCAGTACTTC
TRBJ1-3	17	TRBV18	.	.	CASSPPGGRSSGNTIYF	TGTGCCAGCTCACCCCCGGGGGGCCGAAGCTCTGGAAACACCATATATTTT
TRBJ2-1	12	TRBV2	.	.	CASSLETNEQFF	TGTGCCAGCAGCCTCGAGACCAATGAGCAGTTCTTC
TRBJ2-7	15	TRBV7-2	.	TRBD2	CASSSTSGSSYEQYF	TGTGCCAGCAGCTCAACTAGCGGGAGTTCCTACGAGCAGTACTTC
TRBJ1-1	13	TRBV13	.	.	CASLGTVNTEAFF	TGTGCCAGCCTAGGGACGGTGAACACTGAAGCTTTCTTT
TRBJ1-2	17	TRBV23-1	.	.	CASSQSIVQGRFYGYTF	TGCGCCAGCAGTCAATCGATTGTGCAGGGTCGGTTCTATGGCTACACCTTC
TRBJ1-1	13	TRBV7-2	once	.	CASSSARNTEAFF	TGTGCCAGCAGCTCCGCGCGTAACACTGAAGCTTTCTTT